A selection of T cell receptor beta chains follows, all from one sample in a study of CD8 T cells in Susac syndrome. MiXCR, applied by TCRdb to the immunoSEQ multiplex PCR reads, yields one record per CDR3 protein. The table lists around 190,000 distinct CDR3 sequences, 85% to 95% of them singletons. Sequencing was performed on CD4+ T cells from PBMCs. These receptors all come from a human donor in good health. Both conserved end residues are part of each CDR3. The D gene is left open where the match is weak. Only part of the rows carry a size: once, few, many, or a class if the clone is expanded.

NA,TRBV4-1,TRBJ2-2,NA,TGCGCCAGCAGCCACCTTAGGATACGCGACGGAAACACCGGGGAGCTGTTTTTT,CASSHLRIRDGNTGELFF
NA,TRBV25-1,TRBJ1-2,NA,TGTGCCAGCAGTGCCGAAAACTATGGCTACACCTTC,CASSAENYGYTF
NA,TRBV20-1,TRBJ2-1,TRBD1,TGCAGTGCTAGAGGTGACAGGGGGGAAGGGAGTACGCAGTTCTTC,CSARGDRGEGSTQFF
once,TRBV7-9,TRBJ2-7,NA,TGTGCCAGCAGCTTAGCCTGGGACGGAGAGAGCTACGAGCAGTACTTC,CASSLAWDGESYEQYF
NA,TRBV7-9,TRBJ2-1,NA,TGTGCCAGCATGCTGTCGGGGGGCTACGACAATGAGCAGTTCTTC,CASMLSGGYDNEQFF
NA,TRBV5-4,TRBJ1-4,NA,TGTGCCAGCAGTTCCTCTTCCGTTTGGATTTTT,CASSSSSVWIF
NA,TRBV20-1,TRBJ2-7,NA,TGCAGTGCTAGCCCCCCCGGAGGGTCTGAGCAGTACTTC,CSASPPGGSEQYF
once,TRBV9,TRBJ1-1,NA,TGTGCCAGCAGCGTCCGACCTAACACTGAAGCTTTCTTT,CASSVRPNTEAFF
NA,TRBV28,TRBJ2-1,NA,TGTGCCAGCAGTTTGCCGGGAACCAATGAGCAGTTCTTC,CASSLPGTNEQFF
NA,TRBV11-1,TRBJ2-1,NA,TGTGCCAGCAGCTTACTGCGGGAAGCGAAACAGTTCTTC,CASSLLREAKQFF